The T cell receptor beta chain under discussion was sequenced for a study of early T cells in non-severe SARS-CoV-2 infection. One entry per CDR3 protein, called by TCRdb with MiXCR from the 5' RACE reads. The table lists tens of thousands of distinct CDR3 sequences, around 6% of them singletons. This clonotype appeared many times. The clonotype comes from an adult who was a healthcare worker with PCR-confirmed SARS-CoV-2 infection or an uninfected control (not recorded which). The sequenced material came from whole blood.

The CDR3 DNA reads as TGCGCCAGCAGTGCGCTCGGACTAGGTCCGTCCTACGAGCAGTACTTC. Translating gives CASSALGLGPSYEQYF. This chain connects TRBV10-2 to TRBJ2-7; 7 bases line up with TRBD2. CDR1 WSHSY and CDR2 SAAADI come from the germline V gene. The ends lost 4 bases at V and 1 base at J; junction bases unmatched: 10. The CDR3 is 16 amino acids.